The T cell receptor beta chain described here comes from a study of cytomegalovirus exposure and HLA in healthy donors. CDR1 and CDR2 from the germline V gene are SGHAT and FQNNGV. This CDR3 comprises 13 residues. Vbeta (60) and Jbeta (13) primers were used in the PCR. Some clones are missing from TCRdb's copy, which holds only in-frame ones; the method was immunoSEQ multiplex PCR. The table shows under 200,000 clones, with 82% occurring only once. Likely unrecorded immune exposures existed in these nominally healthy donors. This clone was seen more than once but under ten times. The chain uses TRBV11-2 and TRBJ2-5; the D is unclear. The J call is in doubt because the DNA end fits TRBJ2-7 better. The TCR originated in a man over 45 in good health and CMV-seropositive. Sequencing used PBMCs. CDR3 in amino acids: CASSLSPSHEQYF. The CDR3 DNA follows: TGTGCCAGCAGCTTATCCCCATCCCACGAGCAGTACTTC.